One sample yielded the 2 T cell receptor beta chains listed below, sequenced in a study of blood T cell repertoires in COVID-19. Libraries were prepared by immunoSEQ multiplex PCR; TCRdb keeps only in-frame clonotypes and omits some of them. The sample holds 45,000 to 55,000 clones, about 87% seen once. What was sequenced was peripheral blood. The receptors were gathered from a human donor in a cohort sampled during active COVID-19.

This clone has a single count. The chain's CDR3 is CVRSAEPGQGLSFAPVRFYEQYF. CDR3 in DNA: TGTGTCAGAAGCGCCGAACCGGGACAGGGACTCTCATTTGCACCGGTAAGGTTTTACGAGCAGTACTTC. The V and J genes are TRBV7-5 and TRBJ2-7; TRBD1 reflects the table's D call only, with no check against the DNA. TRBV7-5 is a documented pseudogene. The CDR3 totals 23 residues.

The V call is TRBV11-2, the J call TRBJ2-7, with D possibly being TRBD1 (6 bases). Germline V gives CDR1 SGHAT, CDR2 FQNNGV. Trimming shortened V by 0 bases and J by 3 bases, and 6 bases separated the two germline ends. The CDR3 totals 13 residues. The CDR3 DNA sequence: TGTGCCAGCAGCTTAGACAGGGGCTACGAGCAGTACTTC. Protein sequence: CASSLDRGYEQYF.